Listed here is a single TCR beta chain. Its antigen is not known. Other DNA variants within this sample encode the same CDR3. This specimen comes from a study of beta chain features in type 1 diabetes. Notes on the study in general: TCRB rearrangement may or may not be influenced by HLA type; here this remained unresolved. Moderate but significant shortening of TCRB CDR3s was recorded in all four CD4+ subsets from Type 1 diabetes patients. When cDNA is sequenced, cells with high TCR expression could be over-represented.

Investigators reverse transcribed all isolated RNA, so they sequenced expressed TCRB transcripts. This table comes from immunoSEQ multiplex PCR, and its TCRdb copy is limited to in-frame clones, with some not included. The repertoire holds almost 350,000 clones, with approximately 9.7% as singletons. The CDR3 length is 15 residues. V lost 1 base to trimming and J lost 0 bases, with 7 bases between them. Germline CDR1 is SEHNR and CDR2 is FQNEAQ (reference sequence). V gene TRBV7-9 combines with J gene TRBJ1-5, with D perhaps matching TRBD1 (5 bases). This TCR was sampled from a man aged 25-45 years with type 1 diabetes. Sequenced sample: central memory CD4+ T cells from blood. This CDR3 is CASSLVGDSNQPQHF. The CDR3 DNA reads TGTGCCAGCAGCTTAGTGGGGGATAGCAATCAGCCCCAGCATTTT.